This section outlines one T cell receptor beta chain sequence together with its context. Clones were sequenced by immunoSEQ multiplex PCR, and TCRdb holds only the in-frame ones, with some missing. The sample lists 200,000 to 300,000 clones, approximately 86% occurring once. The sample belongs to a study of blood T cell repertoires in COVID-19. Across the study: COVID-19 samples, acute and convalescent, were from the United States, Italy and Spain. Sample material is recorded as cDNA or gDNA derived from T cells, B-cell-depleted T cells, or PBMCs.

The J segment lost 3 bases and the V segment lost 6 bases, leaving 14 bases of the junction unmatched. Germline loops: CDR1 LGHNT, CDR2 FRNRAP. The CDR3 runs to 17 residues. Sequencing input: PBMCs or T cells enriched from blood (not recorded which). The rearrangement links TRBV12-5 to TRBJ2-1, with TRBD1 matching over 7 bases. The sequence was obtained from a woman under 30 who had recovered from COVID-19. This CDR3 reads CASGPQWAGTDYNEQFF. In nucleotides, the CDR3 is TGTGCTAGTGGCCCCCAATGGGCCGGGACAGACTACAATGAGCAGTTCTTC.